A selection of T cell receptor beta chains follows, all from one sample in a study of shared clonotypes between healthy human individuals. Using immunoSEQ multiplex PCR, the repertoire was profiled, and TCRdb retains in-frame clones only, with some absent. The table shows hundreds of thousands of clones, with 60% to 80% occurring only once. Source material: memory CD4+ T cells sorted from blood. Receptor source: a woman aged 25-40 years in good health. Both conserved end residues are part of each CDR3. Each record gives: clone size, J gene, V gene, D gene, CDR3 DNA, CDR3 protein. The D gene is left open where the match is weak. Rows may omit the clone size; those that give it use once, few, many or a size class.

abundance: once; j_gene: TRBJ2-3; v_gene: TRBV15; d_gene: .; CDR3nt: TGTGCCACCAGCAGAGATGGGGCGGATACGCAGTATTTT; CDR3aa: CATSRDGADTQYF
abundance: few; j_gene: TRBJ2-2; v_gene: TRBV6-5; d_gene: .; CDR3nt: TGTGCCAGCAGTTACTCGTGGGCCCCGGGCGGGGAGCTGTTTTTT; CDR3aa: CASSYSWAPGGELFF
abundance: .; j_gene: TRBJ2-1; v_gene: TRBV19; d_gene: TRBD1; CDR3nt: TGTGCCAGTAGGGGAATCGACAGGGGGATCTACAATGAGCAGTTCTTC; CDR3aa: CASRGIDRGIYNEQFF
abundance: .; j_gene: TRBJ1-5; v_gene: TRBV30; d_gene: .; CDR3nt: TGTGCCTGGAGTGATGGACGGAGCAATCAGCCCCAGCATTTT; CDR3aa: CAWSDGRSNQPQHF
abundance: .; j_gene: TRBJ2-1; v_gene: TRBV11-3; d_gene: TRBD1; CDR3nt: TGTGCCAGCAGCTCAGGGGGCAATCACAATGAGCAGTTCTTC; CDR3aa: CASSSGGNHNEQFF
abundance: .; j_gene: TRBJ1-2; v_gene: TRBV2; d_gene: TRBD1; CDR3nt: TGTGCCAGCAGGGGACAGAAGAATGGCTACACCTTC; CDR3aa: CASRGQKNGYTF
abundance: .; j_gene: TRBJ2-5; v_gene: TRBV6-1; d_gene: TRBD2; CDR3nt: TGTGCCAGCAGTGAAGAGGAAGCTAGCGGGGCGCCCCAGTACTTC; CDR3aa: CASSEEEASGAPQYF
abundance: .; j_gene: TRBJ2-7; v_gene: TRBV4-2; d_gene: .; CDR3nt: TGTGCCAGCAGCCCGGACGAGAGCTCCTACGAGCAGTACTTC; CDR3aa: CASSPDESSYEQYF
abundance: .; j_gene: TRBJ2-1; v_gene: TRBV27; d_gene: TRBD2; CDR3nt: TGTGCCAGCAGTTCACTAGCGGGAGGGGGGGAGCAGTTCTTC; CDR3aa: CASSSLAGGGEQFF
abundance: .; j_gene: TRBJ2-3; v_gene: TRBV7-2; d_gene: .; CDR3nt: TGTGCCAGCAGCTTAGTTTTGGCTGATACGCAGTATTTT; CDR3aa: CASSLVLADTQYF
abundance: .; j_gene: TRBJ2-4; v_gene: TRBV15; d_gene: .; CDR3nt: TGTGCCACCAGCAGAGATAAAGTAGGGGCAAAAAACATTCAGTACTTC; CDR3aa: CATSRDKVGAKNIQYF
abundance: .; j_gene: TRBJ2-1; v_gene: TRBV10-2; d_gene: .; CDR3nt: TGCGCCAGCAGTGGAAGCGACGCCTACAATGAGCAGTTCTTC; CDR3aa: CASSGSDAYNEQFF
abundance: .; j_gene: TRBJ1-2; v_gene: TRBV27; d_gene: .; CDR3nt: TGTGCCAGCAGTTCGGGGGTCCGCTACTATGGCTACACCTTC; CDR3aa: CASSSGVRYYGYTF
abundance: once; j_gene: TRBJ2-2; v_gene: TRBV7-2; d_gene: TRBD2; CDR3nt: TGTGCCAGCAGCTTACGCGCGGGAGTGCGCCCCGGGGAGCTGTTTTTT; CDR3aa: CASSLRAGVRPGELFF
abundance: .; j_gene: TRBJ1-2; v_gene: TRBV28; d_gene: TRBD1; CDR3nt: TGTGCCAGCAAAACGACAGGGAACTATGGCTACACCTTC; CDR3aa: CASKTTGNYGYTF
abundance: .; j_gene: TRBJ2-7; v_gene: TRBV6-1; d_gene: TRBD2; CDR3nt: TGTGCCAGCAGTCGGTCTAGCGGGGGCTCCTACGAGCAGTACTTC; CDR3aa: CASSRSSGGSYEQYF
abundance: .; j_gene: TRBJ2-2; v_gene: TRBV7-9; d_gene: .; CDR3nt: TGTGCCAGCAGCGTTAAAGGTACCGGGGAGCTGTTTTTT; CDR3aa: CASSVKGTGELFF
abundance: .; j_gene: TRBJ2-7; v_gene: TRBV5-1; d_gene: TRBD2; CDR3nt: TGCGCCAGCAGCTTGAGGACTAGCGGGAGTAGAAACGAGCAGTACTTC; CDR3aa: CASSLRTSGSRNEQYF
abundance: many; j_gene: TRBJ2-2; v_gene: TRBV6-1; d_gene: .; CDR3nt: TGTGCCACCGGAGGGTTCTCGAACACCGGGGAGCTGTTTTTT; CDR3aa: CATGGFSNTGELFF
abundance: .; j_gene: TRBJ2-3; v_gene: TRBV9; d_gene: .; CDR3nt: TGTGCCAGCGGGTCGCGGAGTCCAGATACGCAGTATTTT; CDR3aa: CASGSRSPDTQYF
abundance: many; j_gene: TRBJ2-4; v_gene: TRBV5-1; d_gene: TRBD1; CDR3nt: TGCGCCAGCAGCCCAGGGACAGGCGGAAACATTCAGTACTTC; CDR3aa: CASSPGTGGNIQYF
abundance: few; j_gene: TRBJ1-5; v_gene: TRBV19; d_gene: .; CDR3nt: TGTGCCAGTAGTTCCAGGGATAGCAATCAGCCCCAGCATTTT; CDR3aa: CASSSRDSNQPQHF
abundance: .; j_gene: TRBJ2-5; v_gene: TRBV18; d_gene: .; CDR3nt: TGTGCCAGCTCACCAGACGGGGAGACCCAGTACTTC; CDR3aa: CASSPDGETQYF
abundance: .; j_gene: TRBJ2-7; v_gene: TRBV10-3; d_gene: .; CDR3nt: TGTGCCACCCTGTCCAAGGGAATCGAGCAGTACTTC; CDR3aa: CATLSKGIEQYF
abundance: .; j_gene: TRBJ2-7; v_gene: TRBV11-2; d_gene: TRBD2; CDR3nt: TGTGCCAGCAGCTTGGCTCGAGCGGGGGCCTACGAGCAGTACTTC; CDR3aa: CASSLARAGAYEQYF
abundance: few; j_gene: TRBJ1-2; v_gene: TRBV10-2; d_gene: TRBD1; CDR3nt: TGCGCCAGCACCGGGACAGGGGACTATGGCTACACCTTC; CDR3aa: CASTGTGDYGYTF
abundance: .; j_gene: TRBJ2-1; v_gene: TRBV10-3; d_gene: .; CDR3nt: TGTGCCGCCAACAGGGACTCCTACAATGAGCAGTTCTTC; CDR3aa: CAANRDSYNEQFF